This T cell receptor (beta chain) was obtained from a study of response to subunit inactivated influenza vaccine. The CDR3 spans 16 residues. After removal of 3 bases from V and 0 bases from J, the junction contained 2 bases not matched to a gene. Germline-derived CDR1 and CDR2 are LGHDT and YNNKEL (reference sequence). TCRdb reanalysed the RT-PCR reads using MiXCR and keeps one entry per CDR3 protein. The profile covers about 570,000 distinct CDR3 sequences, with about 10% appearing a single time and approximately 9.9% taken by the ten largest. In addition, the sample was reused for a study of T cells expressing NK-cell markers. That work contributes: Generation of TCR beta cDNA was performed by 5'RACE template switching incorporating UMIs.

The chain combines TRBV3-1 with TRBJ2-3; 11 bases are shared with TRBD2. The sequence came from a man aged 45-65 years who received an inactivated influenza vaccine. Material: PBMCs from blood, obtained on the day of vaccination. CDR3 in DNA: TGTGCCAGCAGCCAGAGGACTAGCGGGAGCACAGATACGCAGTATTTT. Translated: CASSQRTSGSTDTQYF.